Sequencing of this TCR beta chain was carried out in a study of T cells in Graves' hyperthyroidism and ophthalmopathy. Exclusion followed for patients with uncontrolled infection, other autoimmune disease, pregnancy or lactation. Diagnosing involved the use of clinical symptoms, serum thyroxine and TRAb, thyroid ultrasound and orbital computed tomography. Using RNA transcripts as the source, TCR beta CDR3 regions were amplified. The study used the HTBI primer set for a first-round RT-PCR of the TCR CDR3. TCRdb used MiXCR to reprocess the multiplex PCR reads, holding one entry per CDR3 protein. The sample lists 560,000 or so distinct CDR3 sequences; about 45% were seen once. About this clonotype: Its specificity is not known.

Study-wide points: It was a median approximately 6 months before onset that the model predicted ophthalmopathy.

Between the trimmed V and J ends, which lost 3 bases and 6 bases, there was a span of 3 bases. The CDR3 extends over 11 amino acids. The germline CDR1 and CDR2 sequences are SEHNR and FQNEAQ (reference sequence). The source of this sequence is a woman between 18 and 30 years old with Graves' hyperthyroidism. Source material: peripheral blood or thyroid tissue (not recorded which). This rearrangement joins TRBV7-9 to TRBJ1-5; D gene ambiguous. CDR3 in amino acids: CASSFFQPQHF. CDR3 in DNA: TGTGCCAGCAGCTTTTTTCAGCCCCAGCATTTT.